The 31 T cell receptor beta chains listed next were all sequenced from one sample in a study of CXCR3-negative and CXCR3-positive naive CD8 T cells. The libraries of TRB cDNA were constructed through 5' RACE using UMI labels. TCRdb reprocessed the 5' RACE reads and stores each CDR3 protein as one record, lacking DNA. The sample table includes about 40,000 distinct CDR3 sequences. Sequencing was performed on memory CD8+ T cells from blood. All receptors derive from a human donor in good health. Some clones in this sample may be carry-over from other donors' samples.

The V gene is TRBV20-1, the J gene TRBJ2-1; the D call from TCRdb, TRBD2, cannot be confirmed without DNA. The CDR3 is 15 residues long. Germline CDR1 and CDR2: DFQATT and SNEGSKA (reference sequence). CDR3 loop: CSATPRAYSYNEQFF.

The chain couples TRBV12-5 to TRBJ1-1; TCRdb designates TRBD1, a call that cannot be tested without DNA. Germline-derived CDR1 and CDR2 are LGHNT and FRNRAP. CDR3 length: 17 amino acids. The CDR3 is CASAPQAPTGMNTEAFF.

The chain uses TRBV14 and TRBJ2-7; TCRdb lists TRBD1, though no DNA is available to test this call. The CDR3 covers 17 residues. Germline CDR1 SGHDN, CDR2 FVKESK. The CDR3 region is CASSQDGPRGRFDEQYF. Full variable domain (rest looked up from reference TRBV14 and TRBJ2-7): EAGVTQFPSHSVIEKGQTVTLRCDPISGHDNLYWYRRVMGKEIKFLLHFVKESKQDESGMPNNRFLAERTGGTYSTLKVQPAELEDSGVYFCASSQDGPRGRFDEQYFGPGTRLTVT.

The CDR3 here is CASSLSLAARNTGELFF. The V and J genes are TRBV7-8 and TRBJ2-2. There are 17 residues in the CDR3. CDR1 and CDR2 (germline): SGHVS, FQNEAQ.

The V call is TRBV28, the J call TRBJ2-7; TCRdb's D call, TRBD1, is unchecked because there is no DNA. There are 15 residues in the CDR3. CDR1 MDHEN and CDR2 SYDVKM come from the germline V gene. The CDR3 here is CASSSSPYGSYEQYF.

The V and J genes are TRBV5-1 and TRBJ2-1; no DNA is available, so the TRBD2 call from TCRdb remains unchecked. The germline gives CDR1 SGHRS, CDR2 YFSETQ. This CDR3 comprises 19 residues. CDR3 amino acids: CASSPLSGTSGTSYNEQFF.

Here the CDR3 reads CASSVTGNTEAFF. This sequence joins TRBV9 and TRBJ1-1. The CDR3 has 13 residues. Germline assignment: CDR1 SGDLS and CDR2 YYNGEE. Combining the CDR3 with reference TRBV9 and TRBJ1-1 gives the whole variable domain DSGVTQTPKHLITATGQRVTLRCSPRSGDLSVYWYQQSLDQGLQFLIQYYNGEERAKGNILERFSAQQFPDLHSELNLSSLELGDSALYFCASSVTGNTEAFFGQGTRLTVV.

The chain couples TRBV6-2 or TRBV6-3 to TRBJ1-2; TCRdb returns TRBD1, unconfirmable since there is no DNA. The CDR3 is made up of 13 amino acids. Looked up from germline, CDR1 is MNHEY and CDR2 is SVGEGT. The CDR3 region is CASSPGRIYGYTF.

The chain joins TRBV28 to TRBJ1-2. CDR1 MDHEN and CDR2 SYDVKM come from the germline V gene. The CDR3 extends over 13 amino acids. CDR3: CASSLFSGYGYTF.

The rearrangement links TRBV12-3 or TRBV12-4 to TRBJ2-3; the D call of TRBD2 rests on TCRdb alone, since no DNA is present to check it. This CDR3 region has 13 residues. CDR3 loop: CASSPSGTDTQYF.

The chain carries TRBV6-2 or TRBV6-3 and TRBJ2-3; as DNA is missing, the TRBD1 call by TCRdb cannot be tested. Germline loops: CDR1 MNHEY, CDR2 SVGEGT. This CDR3 contains 17 residues. Here the CDR3 reads CASSYPPGTETTDTQYF.

This chain joins TRBV6-6 and TRBJ2-2; no DNA is available, so the TRBD2 call from TCRdb remains unchecked. CDR1 is MNHNY, CDR2 SVGAGI, per germline (reference sequence). The CDR3 is made up of 15 amino acids. The CDR3: CASKGLSGVTGELFF.

The chain carries TRBV28 and TRBJ2-7; there is no DNA to check the TCRdb D call of TRBD2. This CDR3 is 14 amino acids long. Germline CDR1 reads MDHEN; CDR2 reads SYDVKM. The CDR3 loop reads CASSSRGGWAEQYF.

The chain's CDR3 is CASSSWTSGGTDTQYF. The chain combines TRBV27 with TRBJ2-3; TCRdb outputs TRBD2, but without DNA this stays unchecked. The CDR3 length is 16 residues. Per the germline V gene, CDR1 is MNHEY and CDR2 is SMNVEV (reference sequence).

J is TRBJ2-4 and V is TRBV6-2 or TRBV6-3; TCRdb designates TRBD1, a call that cannot be tested without DNA. This CDR3 is 16 amino acids long. Germline V gene data show CDR1 as MNHEY and CDR2 as SVGEGT. CDR3 sequence reads: CASIPGRGGTKNIQYF.

The rearrangement uses TRBV29-1 and TRBJ2-1; TCRdb outputs TRBD1, but without DNA this stays unchecked. The V gene's germline CDR1 is SQVTM and CDR2 ANQGSEA. This CDR3 region has 13 residues. The chain's CDR3 is CSVPRSSYNEQFF.

V gene TRBV20-1 combines with J gene TRBJ1-1; TCRdb calls TRBD1, which cannot be checked without DNA. Per germline, CDR1 DFQATT and CDR2 SNEGSKA (reference sequence). CDR3 length: 17 residues. Here the CDR3 reads CSATPGVVILQGTEAFF.

V usage is TRBV28 and J usage is TRBJ2-5; TCRdb calls TRBD2, which cannot be checked without DNA. CDR1 and CDR2 (germline): MDHEN, SYDVKM. The CDR3 is 14 amino acids. The CDR3 reads CASSLSGSQETQYF.

The V call is TRBV5-1, the J call TRBJ1-1. This CDR3 has 12 amino acids. Per the germline V gene, CDR1 is SGHRS and CDR2 is YFSETQ. CDR3 sequence: CASSYGNTEAFF.

The chain has TRBV4-3 and TRBJ2-7; the TCRdb call, TRBD1, lacks DNA for checking. This CDR3 has 15 residues. The germline V gene encodes CDR1 LGHNA and CDR2 YSLEER. This chain's CDR3 is CASSPTRGTGVEQYF.

The rearrangement links TRBV29-1 to TRBJ2-2; TCRdb's assignment of TRBD1 cannot be checked, as there is no DNA. The CDR3 is 13 residues long. Germline-derived CDR1 and CDR2 are SQVTM and ANQGSEA. CDR3 protein: CSVRDSNTGELFF.

The chain carries TRBV28 and TRBJ2-7; the TRBD1 assignment by TCRdb is unverifiable without DNA. The CDR3 is 12 residues long. Germline CDR1 is MDHEN and CDR2 is SYDVKM. The CDR3 loop reads CASTDSGHEQYF.

V is TRBV4-3 and J is TRBJ2-6; TCRdb selects TRBD1, and the lack of DNA leaves this call unchecked. The germline V gene has CDR1 LGHNA and CDR2 YSLEER. The CDR3 runs to 16 residues. Here the CDR3 reads CASGGGYSSGANVLTF.

The chain combines TRBV5-1 with TRBJ2-7; without DNA, the TCRdb call of TRBD1 cannot be checked. Per the germline V gene, CDR1 is SGHRS and CDR2 is YFSETQ. The CDR3 consists of 15 residues. CDR3 protein: CASSLDRDRVYEQYF.

The chain is built from TRBV29-1 and TRBJ2-2; TCRdb returns TRBD1, unconfirmable since there is no DNA. The CDR3 is made up of 13 amino acids. Germline V gene lookup returns CDR1 SQVTM and CDR2 ANQGSEA. This chain's CDR3 is CSVATGATGELFF.

This chain connects TRBV4-1 to TRBJ2-7; TCRdb indicates TRBD1, and absent DNA this call remains unverified. The CDR3 sequence is 15 residues long. Per the germline V gene, CDR1 is MGHRA and CDR2 is YSYEKL. Here the CDR3 reads CASSQAGTGSYEQYF.

This chain links TRBV15 with TRBJ2-7. The CDR3 extends over 13 amino acids. The germline gives CDR1 LNHNV, CDR2 YYDKDF (reference sequence). CDR3 protein: CATSTDTPYEQYF.

The chain recombines TRBV7-2 with TRBJ2-1; there is no DNA to check the TCRdb D call of TRBD2. The CDR3 loop spans 15 amino acids. Looked up from germline, CDR1 is SGHTA and CDR2 is FQGNSA. The CDR3 sequence: CASSLGLAGGGEQFF.

The chain couples TRBV7-9 to TRBJ2-7; the D call of TRBD1 rests on TCRdb alone, since no DNA is present to check it. The CDR3 extends over 13 amino acids. Germline values: CDR1 SEHNR, CDR2 FQNEAQ (reference sequence). CDR3 region: CASSSPRNDEQYF.

The rearrangement joins TRBV7-6 to TRBJ1-3; TCRdb selects TRBD1, and the lack of DNA leaves this call unchecked. Germline lookup yields CDR1 SGHVS and CDR2 FNYEAQ. The CDR3 has 15 residues. The CDR3: CASSLSRDPGNTIYF.

This rearrangement joins TRBV5-1 to TRBJ1-2; the D call from TCRdb, TRBD1, cannot be confirmed without DNA. This CDR3 spans 14 amino acids. Germline loops: CDR1 SGHRS, CDR2 YFSETQ. CDR3: CASRPGITDYGYTF. The variable domain in full, with the rest retrieved from reference TRBV5-1 and TRBJ1-2, is KAGVTQTPRYLIKTRGQQVTLSCSPISGHRSVSWYQQTPGQGLQFLFEYFSETQRNKGNFPGRFSGRQFSNSRSEMNVSTLELGDSALYLCASRPGITDYGYTFGSGTRLTVV.